Listed below are T cell receptor beta chains from one sample, sequenced in a study of cytomegalovirus exposure and HLA in healthy donors. Using immunoSEQ multiplex PCR, the repertoire was profiled, and TCRdb retains in-frame clones only, with some absent. The sample holds about 140,000 clones; more than 70% are singletons and the top ten take about 5.3%. The sequenced sample consisted of PBMCs. The receptors here all came from a woman in her forties or fifties in good health and CMV-seronegative. Both conserved end residues are part of each CDR3. A D gene is named only where the DNA matches it firmly. Size is stated for part of the rows, as once, few or many counts, or as a class when the clone is expanded.

>.|TRBV15|TRBJ2-7|TRBD2
TGTGCCACCAGCAGATCCGGGACTAGCTTAGGCGAGCAGTACTTC
CATSRSGTSLGEQYF
>.|TRBV7-9|TRBJ2-7|.
TGTGCCAGCAGCTCGTCAGCTTTACTAAGCGAGCAGTACTTC
CASSSSALLSEQYF
>once|TRBV7-8|TRBJ1-6|.
TGTGCCAGCAGCTTAGACAGATTGTACCTAAATTCACCCCTCCACTTT
CASSLDRLYLNSPLHF
>.|TRBV15|TRBJ2-7|.
TGTGCCACCAGCACAGGGGGCACCCGCGGGGGAGCCTACGAGCAGTACTTC
CATSTGGTRGGAYEQYF
>.|TRBV7-2|TRBJ1-6|TRBD1
TGTGCCAGCAGCCGATCGACAGGGGAGGGTTCACCCCTCCACTTT
CASSRSTGEGSPLHF
>.|TRBV13|TRBJ1-3|.
TGTGCCAGCAGCTTAGACGGAGCGCCTGGAAACACCATATATTTT
CASSLDGAPGNTIYF
>.|TRBV5-1|TRBJ2-3|.
TGCGCCAGTTACGCTTCCTTGGACAGTAGCACAGATACGCAGTATTTT
CASYASLDSSTDTQYF
>few|TRBV2|TRBJ2-1|TRBD2
TGTGCCGTGGCGGGGGTATCCTACAATGAGCAGTTCTTC
CAVAGVSYNEQFF
>.|TRBV4-3|TRBJ2-1|.
TGCGCCAGCAGTGGTGGACGGGGGGCAAACAATGAGCAGTTCTTC
CASSGGRGANNEQFF
>.|TRBV27|TRBJ1-4|.
TGTGCCAGCAGTTCCATAATACAGGGAGCTATCCCTAATGAAAAACTGTTTTTT
CASSSIIQGAIPNEKLFF
>.|TRBV2|TRBJ1-6|.
TGTGCCAGCAGTGAACGATCGGGGATCTCCTATAATTCACCCCTCCACTTT
CASSERSGISYNSPLHF
>.|TRBV7-2|TRBJ2-1|.
TGTGCCAGCAGACCGGACAGCAATGAGCAGTTCTTC
CASRPDSNEQFF
>.|TRBV6-6|TRBJ1-4|.
TGTGCCAGCAGTTACTCGTCACAGTTTGAAAAACTGTTTTTT
CASSYSSQFEKLFF
>few|TRBV7-9|TRBJ2-5|TRBD2
TGTGCCAGCAGCACGGGACTAGCGGGTCAAGAGACCCAGTACTTC
CASSTGLAGQETQYF
>.|TRBV6-5|TRBJ2-3|TRBD2
TGTGCCAGCAGTTACGGGAGGGGTACAGATACGCAGTATTTT
CASSYGRGTDTQYF
>once|TRBV7-2|TRBJ2-3|TRBD2
TGTGCCAGCAGCTTAGGGGCGGGGGGGTTTGCAGATACGCAGTATTTT
CASSLGAGGFADTQYF
>.|TRBV2|TRBJ2-7|.
TGTGCCAGCAGGATAACAGGTCCCTACGAGCAGTACTTC
CASRITGPYEQYF
>.|TRBV11-3|TRBJ2-5|.
TGTGCCAGCAGGCAGACAGGCCAAGAGACCCAGTACTTC
CASRQTGQETQYF
>.|TRBV11-3|TRBJ2-2|.
TGTGCCAGCAGCTCGGGTGGCGGGGAGCTGTTTTTT
CASSSGGGELFF
>.|TRBV10-3|TRBJ2-7|.
TGTGCCATCAGTGAGTCCGCCGGTCCCACCTACGAGCAGTACTTC
CAISESAGPTYEQYF
>.|TRBV10-3|TRBJ2-1|TRBD1
TGTGCCATCAGTGATGAAACCGGGACAGGGAGCCCCATCTCCTACAATGAGCAGTTCTTC
CAISDETGTGSPISYNEQFF
>.|TRBV7-6|TRBJ2-2|TRBD1
TGTGCCAGCAGCCCTAGACAGGGGGCTCGCCCCGGGGAGCTGTTTTTT
CASSPRQGARPGELFF
>.|TRBV5-6|TRBJ2-7|.
TGTGCCAGCAGCTTGGGGTGGGCCTCCTCCTACGAGCAGTACTTC
CASSLGWASSYEQYF
>.|TRBV6-5|TRBJ1-5|.
TGTGCCAGCAGTTACGGGGGGGGCGATCAGCCCCAGCATTTT
CASSYGGGDQPQHF
>.|TRBV4-1|TRBJ2-3|TRBD2
TGCGCCAGCAGCCAAGAGGACGGGGGGGCGATGTATACGCAGTATTTT
CASSQEDGGAMYTQYF
>.|TRBV2|TRBJ2-3|.
TGTGCCAGCTTGAGCAGCACAGATACGCAGTATTTT
CASLSSTDTQYF
>.|TRBV27|TRBJ1-1|.
TGTGCCAGCAGTTTGTTAAGCAGGGGGAACACTGAAGCTTTCTTT
CASSLLSRGNTEAFF